This passage covers 13 T cell receptor beta chains from one sample sequenced in a study of OX40 agonist ivuxolimab in advanced cancers. The data were produced by immunoSEQ multiplex PCR, yet TCRdb's version contains in-frame clones alone and is incomplete. The sample yields around 88,000 clones, around 90% seen once. The sequencing used CD4+ or CD8+ T cells sorted from blood, collected in a trial of the OX40 agonist ivuxolimab. Receptors originate from an adult with an advanced solid tumor such as melanoma, head and neck, liver or kidney cancer.

The J gene is TRBJ2-7, the V gene TRBV6-1; 7 bases align to TRBD1. Unmatched junction bases numbered 9, after V lost 7 bases and J lost 3 bases. This CDR3 contains 14 residues. Germline values: CDR1 MNHNS, CDR2 SASEGT. CDR3: CASKPGQINYEQYF. The CDR3 coding sequence is TGTGCCAGCAAACCGGGACAGATAAACTACGAGCAGTACTTC.

V is TRBV9 and J is TRBJ2-7, with D possibly being TRBD1 (5 bases). Trimming left V 3 bases short and J 4 bases short, with 11 bases between. The CDR3 covers 13 residues. Germline-derived CDR1 and CDR2 are SGDLS and YYNGEE. CDR3 nucleotides: TGTGCCAGCAGCGCTGGGGCGGCGTACGAGCAGTACTTC. It specifies CASSAGAAYEQYF.

For the CDR3, the DNA is TGTGCCAGCAGTCCGGGACGGGGAGGGATATTGGGAGGCTACACCTTC. It codes for CASSPGRGGILGGYTF. J is TRBJ1-2 and V is TRBV7-8, with a tentative D call TRBD1 (5 bases). In germline, CDR1 is SGHVS, CDR2 FQNEAQ. Trimming stripped 6 bases from V and 8 bases from J, with 25 bases between. The CDR3 has 16 residues. The full variable domain, completed using reference TRBV7-8 and TRBJ1-2, is GAGVSQSPRYKVAKRGQDVALRCDPISGHVSLFWYQQALGQGPEFLTYFQNEAQLDKSGLPSDRFFAERPEGSVSTLKIQRTQQEDSAVYLCASSPGRGGILGGYTFGSGTRLTVV.

The chain joins TRBV5-1 to TRBJ2-1; 12 nucleotides line up with TRBD1. This CDR3 is built from 15 residues. Germline CDR1 and CDR2: SGHRS and YFSETQ. V gave up 3 bases and J gave up 7 bases; unmatched junction bases: 5. In nucleotides, the CDR3 is TGCGCCAGCAGCTACGGGGACAGGGGGCTTAATGAGCAGTTCTTC. This encodes CASSYGDRGLNEQFF.

V usage is TRBV29-1 and J usage is TRBJ2-1, with D unclear. Germline CDR1 reads SQVTM; CDR2 reads ANQGSEA. The V end lost 2 bases, the J end lost 2 bases, and 4 bases lay between the germline ends. CDR3 length: 12 residues. The CDR3 protein is CSVEWAYNEQFF. The CDR3 DNA follows: TGCAGCGTTGAATGGGCCTACAATGAGCAGTTCTTC.

The chain uses TRBV30 and TRBJ2-1; 9 bases align to TRBD1. Unmatched junction bases numbered 12, after V lost 3 bases and J lost 6 bases. Germline V lookup: CDR1 GTSNPN, CDR2 SVGIG (reference sequence). The CDR3 sequence is 16 residues long. The CDR3 loop is CAWSRIYEQGANEQFF. CDR3 in DNA: TGTGCCTGGAGCAGGATTTATGAACAGGGGGCCAATGAGCAGTTCTTC.

The chain recombines TRBV4-1 with TRBJ2-1, with 10 bases identical to TRBD1. Germline V gene lookup returns CDR1 MGHRA and CDR2 YSYEKL. V was pared by 3 bases and J by 6 bases, with 8 bases of the junction left unmatched. This CDR3 comprises 16 residues. The chain's CDR3 is CASSHIDRDRGNEQFF. The CDR3 DNA reads as TGCGCCAGCAGCCATATAGACCGGGACAGGGGCAATGAGCAGTTCTTC.

The chain uses TRBV10-1 and TRBJ2-4, with a weak D call TRBD2 (6 bases). The CDR3 runs to 14 residues. V was clipped by 3 bases and J by 2 bases, with 8 bases between them. Germline values: CDR1 WNHNN, CDR2 SYGVQD (reference sequence). The CDR3: CASSDGGSKNIQYF. The DNA of the CDR3 is TGCGCCAGCAGTGATGGGGGGTCCAAAAACATTCAGTACTTC.

V usage is TRBV6-5 and J usage is TRBJ2-3, with D possibly being TRBD2 (6 bases). CDR1 MNHEY and CDR2 SVGAGI come from the germline V gene. The CDR3 is 16 amino acids. V was pared by 4 bases and J by 2 bases, with 16 bases between. CDR3 nucleotide sequence: TGTGCCAGCAGTTCCACGTACGGGACTTACACAGATACGCAGTATTTT. Translation gives CASSSTYGTYTDTQYF.

The chain employs TRBV11-3 and TRBJ2-2; D could derive from TRBD1 or TRBD2 (5 bases each). The length of the CDR3 is 16 residues. CDR1 and CDR2 from the germline V gene are SGHNT and YENEEA. Trimming left V 4 bases short and J 5 bases short, with 17 bases between. The CDR3 loop is CASSSAGTHGTGELFF. The CDR3 DNA reads as TGTGCCAGCAGCTCCGCCGGGACCCACGGGACCGGGGAGCTGTTTTTT.

The genes are TRBV18 and TRBJ1-3, with 7 bases matching TRBD1. V lost 1 base to trimming and J lost 4 bases; unmatched junction nucleotides: 13. The CDR3 is 18 amino acids. Germline V gene lookup returns CDR1 KGHSH and CDR2 LQKENI. For the CDR3, the DNA is TGTGCCAGCTCACCACACCGCCTAGAAGGGGGCTCCGGAAACACCATATATTTT. As protein: CASSPHRLEGGSGNTIYF.

This chain connects TRBV11-2 to TRBJ1-2, with D hard to call. Germline V gene data show CDR1 as SGHAT and CDR2 as FQNNGV. V gave up 5 bases and J gave up 5 bases, with 6 bases separating them. The CDR3 is made up of 11 amino acids. CDR3 coding DNA: TGTGCCAGCAGCCATAGTTATGGCTACACCTTC. Its translation: CASSHSYGYTF.

This clone was found once. The chain uses TRBV6-5 and TRBJ2-7, with a weak D call TRBD2 (5 bases). Trimming stripped 0 bases from V and 3 bases from J, with 9 bases between. The CDR3 is 14 residues long. Germline-derived CDR1 and CDR2 are MNHEY and SVGAGI. CDR3 sequence: CASSYSRDHYEQYF. CDR3 nucleotide sequence: TGTGCCAGCAGTTACTCTCGGGATCACTACGAGCAGTACTTC.